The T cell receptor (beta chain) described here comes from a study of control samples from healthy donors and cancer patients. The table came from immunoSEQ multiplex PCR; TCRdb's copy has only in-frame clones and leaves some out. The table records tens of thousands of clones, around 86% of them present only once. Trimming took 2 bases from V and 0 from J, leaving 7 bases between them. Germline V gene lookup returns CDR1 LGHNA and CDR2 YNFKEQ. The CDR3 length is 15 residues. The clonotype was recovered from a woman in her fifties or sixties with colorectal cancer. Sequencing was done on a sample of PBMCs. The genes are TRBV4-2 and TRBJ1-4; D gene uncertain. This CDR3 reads CASSQTAATNEKLFF. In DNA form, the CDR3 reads TGTGCCAGCAGCCAAACGGCTGCAACTAATGAAAAACTGTTTTTT.